These T cell receptor beta chains were read from a single sample in a study of cytomegalovirus exposure and HLA in healthy donors. Data came from immunoSEQ multiplex PCR; TCRdb stores just in-frame clones and leaves some out. The repertoire holds some 220,000 clones, with roughly 90% as singletons. Sequenced sample: PBMCs. These receptors were collected from a woman aged 18 to 35 in good health and CMV-seronegative. The CDR3 runs from the conserved cysteine through the conserved F or W. The order of the fields is J gene, V gene, CDR3 protein.

>TRBJ1-2|TRBV5-1
CASSLAGVLDYGYTF
>TRBJ1-1|TRBV27
CASSLSAGRGGEAFF
>.|TRBV15
CATSRDRAPSYEQYF
>TRBJ1-6|TRBV5-4
CASSPEGEGSSPLHF
>TRBJ2-1|TRBV5-6
CASSMGGGLVNEQFF
>TRBJ2-7|TRBV6-5
CASRGTGGGEQYF
>TRBJ2-7|TRBV6-1
CASSEAGTGRLEQYF
>TRBJ1-1|TRBV6-5
CASSSGGWATEAFF
>TRBJ1-5|TRBV7-9
CASSPGQQPQHF
>TRBJ2-3|TRBV5-1
CASSLEASGGLSYF
>TRBJ1-1|TRBV9
CASSVDSGGAPGAAEAFF
>TRBJ1-2|TRBV5-6
CASSLGGPGGNTF
>TRBJ1-2|TRBV7-2
CASSLQTGAGGGYTF
>TRBJ2-2|TRBV7-9
CASSYLRNTGELFF
>TRBJ2-7|TRBV6-5
CASSYSGRSSYEQYF
>TRBJ2-1|TRBV29-1
CSPTGGNNEQFF
>TRBJ2-3|TRBV18
CASSPLVTDTQYF
>TRBJ2-7|TRBV6-5
CASSYWTGAYEQYF
>TRBJ1-2|TRBV15
CATSENYGQDIYGYTF
>TRBJ2-2|TRBV5-4
CASSEPSGGGSGELFF
>TRBJ2-3|TRBV7-3
CASSLNAGTDMQYF
>TRBJ2-7|TRBV4-2
CASSQDGPAGDSYEQYF
>TRBJ1-3|TRBV13
CASSKTGAGNTIYF
>TRBJ2-7|TRBV11-2
CASSTMTARYEQYF
>TRBJ1-3|TRBV5-5
CASRSSGPSGNTIYF
>TRBJ2-1|TRBV27
CASSLIAGAFGNEQFF
>TRBJ2-5|TRBV7-9
CASSRWTGKETQYF
>TRBJ2-6|TRBV9
CASSASESGANVLTF
>TRBJ2-7|TRBV7-2
CASSLVGTSGDYEQYF
>TRBJ2-1|TRBV5-6
CASSSRTPFSYNEQFF
>TRBJ1-1|TRBV7-8
CASSGQIGDTEAFF
>TRBJ2-1|TRBV2
CASSEWTSGSGEQFF
>TRBJ2-1|TRBV30
CAWSVSGRVYNEQFF
>TRBJ1-1|TRBV7-2
CASSLDRALAEAFF
>TRBJ2-1|TRBV5-1
CASSLVSGGANEQFF
>TRBJ2-1|TRBV5-4
CASSFGTGGDEQFF
>TRBJ1-2|TRBV5-6
CASSPPGQGDYGYTF
>TRBJ2-5|TRBV5-1
CASSLGGGETQYF
>TRBJ2-7|TRBV6-5
CASSWGQAYEQYF
>TRBJ1-4|TRBV4-2
CASSQGLGTGDTNKLFF
>TRBJ1-2|TRBV29-1
CSVGQGVTRDGGYTF
>TRBJ1-2|TRBV5-4
CASRSQGDNGYTF
>TRBJ1-1|TRBV5-1
CASSKNYDPGIRFMNTEAFF
>TRBJ1-4|TRBV7-9
CASSPQGTGGGEKLFF